The rows below give T cell receptor beta chains drawn from one sample of a study of CXCR3-negative and CXCR3-positive naive CD8 T cells. TCRdb re-called the 5' RACE reads and catalogs CDR3 proteins one per entry, DNA excluded. The sample has over 55,000 distinct CDR3 sequences; the top ten hold around 20%. The sample consisted of memory CD8+ T cells from blood. These receptors originate from a human donor in good health. Some clones in this sample may be carry-over from other donors' samples. CDR3s include the opening cysteine and the closing phenylalanine or tryptophan. The order of the fields is clone size, J gene, V gene, CDR3 protein. A clone size is listed for some rows: how often the clone was seen (once, few, many), or a class if it is expanded.

- | TRBJ2-1 | TRBV6-2/TRBV6-3 | CASTNNGDRGWSEQFF
- | TRBJ2-2 | TRBV12-3/TRBV12-4 | CASSLAGGLNANTGELFF
medium-sized | TRBJ2-7 | TRBV27 | CASSPRTGEPYEQYF
- | TRBJ2-5 | TRBV4-3 | CASSQVLWETQYF
- | TRBJ2-7 | TRBV30 | CAWSDGNREGEQYF
- | TRBJ1-1 | TRBV29-1 | CSVEGQGNTEAFF
- | TRBJ2-1 | TRBV14 | CASSRGGPYNEQFF
- | TRBJ1-1 | TRBV4-1 | CASSHTPGPPTDTEAFF
- | TRBJ2-7 | TRBV27 | CARSRGRSSYEQYF
- | TRBJ1-6 | TRBV6-4 | CASSDSKGGNSPLHF
- | TRBJ2-4 | TRBV29-1 | CSALALAKNIQYF
- | TRBJ1-6 | TRBV4-3 | CASSQDRGDSPLHF
- | TRBJ2-7 | TRBV28 | CASSQQIIYEQYF
- | TRBJ2-5 | TRBV7-3 | CASSSNKLPAAETQYF
- | TRBJ2-2 | TRBV29-1 | CSGLAGNTGELFF
- | TRBJ1-2 | TRBV12-3/TRBV12-4 | CASSQQGNYGYTF
- | TRBJ2-7 | TRBV28 | CASSSSEGMHEQYF
- | TRBJ2-7 | TRBV7-2 | CASSLTGPLDEQYF
- | TRBJ1-6 | TRBV20-1 | CSASLRGNSPLHF
- | TRBJ2-1 | TRBV20-1 | CSASNPGRGDYNEQFF
- | TRBJ2-1 | TRBV6-1 | CASSEAAGDYNEQFF
- | TRBJ1-1 | TRBV6-6 | CASTDGRTEAFF
- | TRBJ2-7 | TRBV20-1 | CSARIHRVYEQYF
- | TRBJ2-3 | TRBV2 | CARKDSTDTQYF
- | TRBJ2-2 | TRBV27 | CASSFSGELFF
- | TRBJ1-1 | TRBV5-6 | CASSLEGNTEAFF
- | TRBJ2-1 | TRBV20-1 | CSAKTSGRAHEQFF
- | TRBJ1-5 | TRBV21-1 | CASSKPGFSMSNQPQHF
- | TRBJ1-1 | TRBV10-1 | CASNHIQGSPGTEAFF
- | TRBJ2-3 | TRBV4-2 | CASSQGDSGSGTDTQYF
- | TRBJ2-7 | TRBV21-1 | CASSPDRTYEQYF
- | TRBJ1-1 | TRBV29-1 | CSVEGFGTEAFF
- | TRBJ2-7 | TRBV19 | CASRPNHGTPLDF
- | TRBJ2-7 | TRBV7-2 | CASSLAEDTIYEQYF
- | TRBJ2-7 | TRBV15 | CATSVSGTYEQYF
- | TRBJ2-1 | TRBV11-1 | CASGAQYNGQFF
- | TRBJ2-7 | TRBV20-1 | CSARTLPPGQGNPYEQYF
- | TRBJ2-7 | TRBV9 | CASSVGLGGSYEQYF
- | TRBJ2-1 | TRBV9 | CASSLEGGFSSYNEQFF
- | TRBJ2-6 | TRBV6-4 | CASSAASGAGANVLTF
- | TRBJ2-1 | TRBV29-1 | CSVDGSTAPSSYNEQFF
- | TRBJ2-1 | TRBV6-4 | CASSRQGASNEQFF
- | TRBJ2-7 | TRBV11-2 | CASSLEITYEQYF
- | TRBJ2-1 | TRBV14 | CASSQDRSLRRGEQFF
- | TRBJ2-2 | TRBV7-9 | CASSWEGATGELFF
- | TRBJ2-1 | TRBV28 | CASSPVAGGLRDEQFF
- | TRBJ2-5 | TRBV2 | CASSGPRTGVEETQYF
- | TRBJ2-5 | TRBV4-1 | CASSQPTSGKETQYF
- | TRBJ2-3 | TRBV12-3/TRBV12-4 | CASSSSGTSGIYTDTQYF
- | TRBJ2-3 | TRBV28 | CASSLITELTDTQYF
- | TRBJ1-1 | TRBV4-3 | CASSLESPGKGWTEAFF
- | TRBJ2-7 | TRBV6-1 | CASSDSHGGSYEQYF
- | TRBJ2-1 | TRBV7-6 | CASTLSGRYNEQFF
- | TRBJ2-5 | TRBV19 | CASSAAAQETQYF
- | TRBJ2-1 | TRBV5-6 | CASALAGVGEQFF
- | TRBJ2-7 | TRBV29-1 | CSGSVNYEQYF